Following are 14 T cell receptor beta chains from one sample sequenced in a study of blood T cell repertoires in COVID-19. Clones were sequenced by immunoSEQ multiplex PCR, and TCRdb holds only the in-frame ones, with some missing. The data contain about 270,000 clones, approximately 87% of them singletons. Specimen: peripheral blood. Receptor source: a woman aged 25 to 39 with COVID-19, enrolled during active disease.

The rearrangement uses TRBV19 and TRBJ1-2, with TRBD1 identical over 7 bases. CDR3 size: 15 residues. The trim removed 4 bases at V and 3 bases at J, leaving 8 bases unmatched. The germline V gene encodes CDR1 LNHDA and CDR2 SQIVND (reference sequence). The CDR3 sequence is CASSTAHRGYYGYTF. CDR3 DNA: TGTGCCAGTAGTACCGCACACAGGGGTTACTATGGCTACACCTTC.

This clone came up a few times. CDR3 sequence reads: CAWSWARGYTF. Here the CDR3 DNA reads TGTGCCTGGAGTTGGGCCCGAGGCTACACCTTC. J is TRBJ1-2 and V is TRBV30; unclear D gene. The V end was cut by 2 bases, the J end by 8 bases, with 9 bases between. This CDR3 has 11 amino acids. In germline, CDR1 is GTSNPN, CDR2 SVGIG (reference sequence).

This clone was seen a few times. V usage is TRBV7-9 and J usage is TRBJ1-2, with D hard to call. Between the trimmed V and J ends, which lost 5 bases and 7 bases, there was a span of 11 bases. The CDR3 runs 12 residues. Germline lookup yields CDR1 SEHNR and CDR2 FQNEAQ (reference sequence). The CDR3 DNA reads TGTGCCAGCAGCCAAAATACACCTGGCTACACCTTC. It specifies CASSQNTPGYTF. Using reference TRBV7-9 and TRBJ1-2 for the parts outside the CDR3, the full variable domain is DTGVSQNPRHKITKRGQNVTFRCDPISEHNRLYWYRQTLGQGPEFLTYFQNEAQLEKSRLLSDRFSAERPKGSFSTLEIQRTEQGDSAMYLCASSQNTPGYTFGSGTRLTVV.

V gene TRBV6-5 combines with J gene TRBJ1-5, with D unresolved. Germline V gives CDR1 MNHEY, CDR2 SVGAGI. Trimming removed 8 bases from V and 2 bases from J, with 13 bases in between. The CDR3 runs to 14 residues. In DNA, the CDR3 is TGTGCCAGCCCCCGTTGGCTTGGCAATCAGCCCCAGCATTTT. Protein sequence: CASPRWLGNQPQHF.

The chain carries TRBV10-3 and TRBJ1-4, with 10 bases fitting TRBD1. This CDR3 spans 15 amino acids. V trimming: 6 bases; J trimming: 5 bases; junction bases outside the gene matches: 6. Germline CDR1 reads ENHRY; CDR2 reads SYGVKD. CDR3: CAIRPGTGENEKLFF. The CDR3 coding sequence is TGTGCCATCAGACCCGGGACAGGGGAAAATGAAAAACTGTTTTTT.

The chain carries TRBV19 and TRBJ1-1, with TRBD1 as a possible D gene (6 bases). The V and J ends lost 1 base and 0 bases respectively, with 9 bases between them. CDR3 length: 15 residues. The germline gives CDR1 LNHDA, CDR2 SQIVND (reference sequence). The CDR3 DNA sequence: TGTGCCAGTAGTATAGGGGGGCATATGAACACTGAAGCTTTCTTT. Residues: CASSIGGHMNTEAFF.

V usage is TRBV3-1 (or the pseudogene TRBV3-2) and J usage is TRBJ1-2; 8 nucleotides match TRBD1. Germline trimming cut 1 base from V and 8 bases from J; bases unmatched to any gene: 12. The germline gives CDR1 LGHDT, CDR2 YNNKEL (reference sequence). This CDR3 is built from 16 residues. CDR3 sequence reads: CASSQGPPGGSWGYTF. DNA of the CDR3: TGTGCCAGCAGCCAAGGTCCCCCAGGGGGCTCATGGGGCTACACCTTC.

The chain is built from TRBV4-1 and TRBJ2-6; tentatively, D is TRBD1 (6 bases). This CDR3 region has 15 residues. Looked up from germline, CDR1 is MGHRA and CDR2 is YSYEKL. With 5 bases removed from V and 5 bases from J, the gap between germline ends came to 13 bases. This chain's CDR3 is CASSSPWDRANVLTF. In DNA, the CDR3 is TGCGCCAGCAGCTCTCCGTGGGACAGGGCCAACGTCCTGACTTTC.

The V gene is TRBV7-9, the J gene TRBJ2-7; 7 nucleotides line up with TRBD1. CDR3 length: 14 residues. The germline CDR1 and CDR2 sequences are SEHNR and FQNEAQ (reference sequence). Trimming took 1 base from V and 4 from J; bases not matched to a gene: 4. CDR3 in amino acids: CASSLVEQGYEQYF. In DNA, the CDR3 is TGTGCCAGCAGCTTAGTGGAACAGGGGTACGAGCAGTACTTC.

The rearrangement links TRBV6-5 to TRBJ2-1, with a possible D match to TRBD2 (6 bases). This CDR3 has 16 amino acids. The ends were cut back, 4 bases at V and 2 bases at J, with 15 bases in the middle. CDR1 and CDR2 (germline): MNHEY, SVGAGI. CDR3 sequence reads: CASSSQLAKAYNEQFF. The CDR3 region has the DNA TGTGCCAGCAGTTCCCAACTAGCTAAGGCCTACAATGAGCAGTTCTTC.

This clone occurred a few times. V and J are TRBV5-8 and TRBJ2-7; a weak D match, TRBD2 (6 bases). V was shortened by 1 base and J by 3 bases, with 14 bases between the two germline ends. Germline CDR1 SGHTS, CDR2 YDEGEE. The length of the CDR3 is 15 residues. Here the CDR3 reads CASSLNPSAYYEQYF. Here the CDR3 DNA reads TGTGCCAGCAGCTTGAACCCTAGCGCTTACTACGAGCAGTACTTC.

V gene TRBV18 combines with J gene TRBJ2-5; weak D call: TRBD2 (5 bases). Looked up from germline, CDR1 is KGHSH and CDR2 is LQKENI. The ends were cut back, 6 bases at V and 5 bases at J, with 16 bases in the middle. The CDR3 spans 14 residues. The CDR3 spells CASSPRGWEETQYF. CDR3 in DNA: TGTGCCAGCTCCCCCCGCGGATGGGAGGAGACCCAGTACTTC.

This clone was observed a few times. The chain joins TRBV9 to TRBJ2-3; 10 bases are shared with TRBD2. CDR3 length: 17 amino acids. The V segment lost 3 bases and the J segment 2 bases; nucleotides outside the gene matches: 9. Germline V gene lookup returns CDR1 SGDLS and CDR2 YYNGEE. CDR3 sequence reads: CASSEGIAGGVTDTQYF. The CDR3 DNA reads TGTGCCAGCAGCGAGGGAATAGCGGGGGGAGTCACAGATACGCAGTATTTT.

With regard to this clone: This sample includes further DNA sequences coding for the same CDR3. The chain combines TRBV5-1 with TRBJ1-1; possibly TRBD1 for D (6 bases). CDR3 size: 15 residues. Germline CDR1 is SGHRS and CDR2 is YFSETQ. Trimming left V 3 bases short and J 0 bases short, with 12 bases between. The CDR3 is CASSYAGTLNTEAFF. CDR3 nucleotides: TGCGCCAGCAGCTACGCCGGGACACTGAACACTGAAGCTTTCTTT.